One sample yielded the 28 T cell receptor beta chains listed below, sequenced in a study of CD8 T cells in ankylosing spondylitis. Using its own MiXCR run on the 5' RACE reads, TCRdb lists one record per CDR3 protein. The sample gives 350,000 or so distinct CDR3 sequences, roughly 14% of which show up once; 0.95% to 1.4% is in the top ten. The sample comprised blood, either unsorted or a sorted T cell fraction (not recorded which). These receptors were obtained from a male donor with ankylosing spondylitis or in good health (not recorded which).

The chain combines TRBV3-1 with TRBJ1-1, with TRBD1 matching 8 bases. The V gene's germline CDR1 is LGHDT and CDR2 YNNKEL (reference sequence). The CDR3 runs 16 residues. Losses at the gene ends were 1 base for V and 4 bases for J; bases not matched to a gene: 8. CDR3: CASSQARTGRGTEAFF. The DNA of the CDR3 is TGTGCCAGCAGCCAAGCCCGGACAGGGAGGGGCACTGAAGCTTTCTTT.

V usage is TRBV4-1 and J usage is TRBJ1-1; tentative D call: TRBD1 (6 bases). From germline, CDR1 is MGHRA and CDR2 YSYEKL. V was cut by 4 bases and J by 1 base, with 13 bases left in between. The CDR3 sequence is 15 residues long. This CDR3 reads CASSPQPGQNTEAFF. The CDR3 DNA follows: TGCGCCAGCAGCCCACAACCGGGACAGAACACTGAAGCTTTCTTT.

The DNA of the CDR3 is TGTGCCAGCGTCCAAGGGCTGGGGAATGAGCAGTTCTTC. Translating it yields CASVQGLGNEQFF. V usage is TRBV25-1 and J usage is TRBJ2-1, with D hard to call. CDR1 and CDR2 from the germline V gene are MGHDK and SYGVNS. Trimming removed 8 bases at V and 7 bases at J, with 15 bases between. This CDR3 comprises 13 residues.

This clonotype appeared a few times. The chain carries TRBV7-2 and TRBJ2-3, with 11 positions matching TRBD2. The CDR3 is 15 amino acids. J lost 4 bases, V lost 1 base, and 1 base had no gene match. CDR1 SGHTA and CDR2 FQGNSA come from the germline V gene. The CDR3 loop reads CASSLELAGADTQYF. CDR3 in DNA: TGTGCCAGCAGCTTAGAACTAGCGGGGGCAGATACGCAGTATTTT. Drawing the rest from reference TRBV7-2 and TRBJ2-3, the complete variable domain is GAGVSQSPSNKVTEKGKDVELRCDPISGHTALYWYRQSLGQGLEFLIYFQGNSAPDKSGLPSDRFSAERTGGSVSTLTIQRTQQEDSAVYLCASSLELAGADTQYFGPGTRLTVL.

This chain connects TRBV12-3 or TRBV12-4 to TRBJ2-7; no clear D. The ends were cut back, 6 bases at V and 3 bases at J, with 24 bases in the middle. The length of the CDR3 is 17 residues. The CDR3 is CASSVRGPASPNYEQYF. CDR3 DNA: TGTGCCAGCAGCGTTAGAGGCCCGGCGAGTCCAAACTACGAGCAGTACTTC.

The V call is TRBV5-6, the J call TRBJ2-7; 10 nucleotides align to TRBD2. In germline, CDR1 is SGHDT, CDR2 YYEEEE. This CDR3 is 16 amino acids long. The ends lost 4 bases at V and 2 bases at J; junction bases unmatched: 9. As DNA, the CDR3 is TGTGCCAGCAGCGGAGGGACTAGCGATTCGGCCTACGAGCAGTACTTC. Translation gives CASSGGTSDSAYEQYF.

This clonotype appeared a few times. The DNA of the CDR3 is TGCAGCGTTCTATCGTATTTTGGAAGCTACGAGCAGTACTTC. Protein sequence: CSVLSYFGSYEQYF. This chain uses TRBV29-1 with TRBJ2-7; D unclear. This CDR3 contains 14 residues. The germline V and J ends were trimmed by 5 bases and 3 bases, with 17 bases remaining between them. From germline, CDR1 is SQVTM and CDR2 ANQGSEA.

This clonotype was recorded at least ten times. The V gene is TRBV10-3, the J gene TRBJ2-2; possible D gene TRBD2, 5 bases. CDR1 is ENHRY and CDR2 is SYGVKD in the germline V gene. V lost 10 bases, J lost 4 bases, and 13 bases lay in between. The CDR3 sequence is 13 residues long. CDR3 sequence reads: CATGKGSTGELFF. The CDR3 DNA reads as TGTGCCACGGGGAAGGGTTCCACCGGGGAGCTGTTTTTT.

This clonotype was picked up many times. This rearrangement joins TRBV12-3 or TRBV12-4 to TRBJ1-5; 7 bases map to TRBD1. The V segment lost 1 base and the J segment 5 bases; nucleotides outside the gene matches: 8. The CDR3 has 16 residues. CDR3 sequence (DNA): TGTGCCAGCAGTTTAGGCCAGGGGGTTTTGGATCAGCCCCAGCATTTT. As protein: CASSLGQGVLDQPQHF.

This clonotype was observed a few times. The chain uses TRBV18 and TRBJ2-2; unclear D gene. V was clipped by 3 bases and J by 0 bases, with 11 bases between them. Germline V CDR1 and CDR2: KGHSH, LQKENI. CDR3 length: 16 amino acids. The CDR3 protein is CASSPDRGTNTGELFF. In nucleotides, the CDR3 is TGTGCCAGCTCACCGGACCGCGGAACGAACACCGGGGAGCTGTTTTTT.

The rearrangement links TRBV6-1 to TRBJ1-1, with D uncertain. The CDR3 runs 14 residues. V lost 6 bases and J 5 bases, leaving 16 bases between the germline ends. Per germline, CDR1 MNHNS and CDR2 SASEGT. The CDR3 sequence: CASSPRLAGTEAFF. The CDR3 DNA follows: TGTGCCAGCAGCCCCCGGCTTGCAGGAACTGAAGCTTTCTTT.

This clonotype occurred many times. V gene TRBV5-5 combines with J gene TRBJ1-4, with D possibly TRBD1 on 5 matching bases. Germline-derived CDR1 and CDR2 are SGHKS and YYEKEE (reference sequence). The CDR3 sequence is 15 residues long. The V gene lost 4 bases and the J gene lost 0 bases, with 10 bases spanning the gap. The CDR3 region is CASSPRAATNEKLFF. CDR3 sequence (DNA): TGTGCCAGCAGCCCCAGGGCCGCAACTAATGAAAAACTGTTTTTT.

The genes are TRBV11-2 and TRBJ2-3; tentatively, D is TRBD1 or TRBD2 (6 bases each). The CDR3 spans 16 residues. Trimming left V 1 base short and J 5 bases short, with 16 bases between. The germline CDR1 and CDR2 sequences are SGHAT and FQNNGV. DNA for the CDR3: TGTGCCAGCAGCTTAGGTATAGCGGAGGGGGGAGATACGCAGTATTTT. It specifies CASSLGIAEGGDTQYF.

This clonotype was counted ten times or more. The chain joins TRBV20-1 to TRBJ2-7; no clear D. The CDR3 runs to 14 residues. The germline V gene encodes CDR1 DFQATT and CDR2 SNEGSKA (reference sequence). V shed 2 bases and J shed 4 bases, with 15 bases lying between them. The CDR3 loop reads CSARLGLPSYEQYF. The CDR3 DNA reads as TGCAGTGCTAGATTGGGCTTACCGTCTTACGAGCAGTACTTC.

The chain has TRBV20-1 and TRBJ2-1, with D hard to call. The CDR3 length is 9 residues. Germline V gives CDR1 DFQATT, CDR2 SNEGSKA (reference sequence). The V and J ends lost 3 bases and 10 bases respectively, with 4 bases between them. In DNA form, the CDR3 reads TGCAGTGCTAGCAGAGAGCAGTTCTTC. Protein product: CSASREQFF.

The sample holds a few counts of this clonotype. The chain carries TRBV5-6 and TRBJ2-5; 7 nucleotides agree with TRBD2. Germline trimming cut 5 bases from V and 7 bases from J; bases unmatched to any gene: 11. The germline CDR1 and CDR2 sequences are SGHDT and YYEEEE. The CDR3 spans 14 residues. Here the CDR3 DNA reads TGTGCCAGCAGGCTGGGAGGGGAGCAGGCGACCCAGTACTTC. It codes for CASRLGGEQATQYF.

The V and J genes are TRBV4-2 and TRBJ2-2; TRBD2 agrees at 14 bases. The germline V gene encodes CDR1 LGHNA and CDR2 YNFKEQ. V lost 2 bases, J lost 4 bases, and 9 bases stayed unmatched. This CDR3 region has 19 residues. CDR3 sequence: CASSQPGLAGDLRTGELFF. The CDR3 bases are TGTGCCAGCAGCCAACCGGGACTAGCGGGGGACCTCCGCACCGGGGAGCTGTTTTTT.

This clonotype was counted a few times. The rearrangement uses TRBV5-1 and TRBJ1-6; TRBD1 agrees at 9 bases. Germline CDR1 SGHRS, CDR2 YFSETQ. The J segment lost 7 bases and the V segment lost 4 bases, leaving 9 bases of the junction unmatched. This CDR3 comprises 16 residues. CDR3 bases: TGCGCCAGCAGCCAGAATCCCGACAGGGGGAATTCACCCCTCCACTTT. This sequence encodes CASSQNPDRGNSPLHF.

This clonotype was observed many times. This sequence joins TRBV3-1 and TRBJ2-1; 8 bases match TRBD2. CDR3 length equals 15 residues. With 4 bases clipped from V and 0 bases from J, the junction kept 2 bases outside the gene matches. Germline lookup yields CDR1 LGHDT and CDR2 YNNKEL (reference sequence). CDR3 protein: CASSPAGGSYNEQFF. The CDR3 DNA sequence: TGTGCCAGCAGCCCGGCGGGGGGCTCCTACAATGAGCAGTTCTTC.

The sample holds a few counts of this clonotype. The rearrangement links TRBV7-2 to TRBJ2-3; perhaps TRBD2 as D (6 bases). Germline CDR1 reads SGHTA; CDR2 reads FQGNSA. Trimming left V 7 bases short and J 2 bases short, with 16 bases between. CDR3 length: 15 residues. This chain's CDR3 is CASTSPGAPTDTQYF. CDR3 DNA sequence: TGTGCCAGCACATCGCCGGGAGCACCCACAGATACGCAGTATTTT. The whole variable domain, filled in from reference TRBV7-2 and TRBJ2-3, reads GAGVSQSPSNKVTEKGKDVELRCDPISGHTALYWYRQSLGQGLEFLIYFQGNSAPDKSGLPSDRFSAERTGGSVSTLTIQRTQQEDSAVYLCASTSPGAPTDTQYFGPGTRLTVL.

V and J are TRBV7-2 and TRBJ1-2, with a weak D call TRBD1 (6 bases). This CDR3 has 13 residues. CDR1 and CDR2 (germline): SGHTA, FQGNSA. Between the trimmed V and J ends, which lost 1 base and 6 bases, there was a span of 9 bases. The CDR3 bases are TGTGCCAGCAGCTTAGTCCCAGGGGATGGCTACACCTTC. Its protein is CASSLVPGDGYTF.

The CDR3 DNA reads as TGCAGTGCTAGAGGGGGGGCACGCACAGATACGCAGTATTTT. This sequence encodes CSARGGARTDTQYF. The rearrangement links TRBV20-1 to TRBJ2-3; the D gene could be TRBD1 or TRBD2 (6 bases each). Trimming removed 1 base at V and 1 base at J, with 9 bases between. CDR1 is DFQATT and CDR2 is SNEGSKA in the germline V gene (reference sequence). The CDR3 consists of 14 residues.

This clonotype showed up many times. The rearrangement links TRBV12-3 or TRBV12-4 to TRBJ1-1, with a weak D call TRBD1 (5 bases). The CDR3 sequence is 15 residues long. Between the trimmed V and J ends, which lost 5 bases and 5 bases, there was a span of 18 bases. This chain's CDR3 is CASSITSGQRTEAFF. CDR3 nucleotide sequence: TGTGCCAGCAGTATTACCTCAGGGCAGAGAACTGAAGCTTTCTTT.

The table lists this clonotype with a few counts. V usage is TRBV5-1 and J usage is TRBJ2-1; D not certain. The germline V and J ends were trimmed by 0 bases and 5 bases, with 3 bases remaining between them. The CDR3 length is 12 residues. Germline-derived CDR1 and CDR2 are SGHRS and YFSETQ. The CDR3 protein is CASSLEHNEQFF. In DNA form, the CDR3 reads TGCGCCAGCAGCTTGGAACACAATGAGCAGTTCTTC.

This clonotype was recorded a few times. This chain uses TRBV12-3 or TRBV12-4 with TRBJ2-6; no clear D gene. CDR3 length: 13 residues. V was pared by 5 bases and J by 2 bases, with 4 bases between. CDR3: CASSIAGANVLTF. CDR3 DNA sequence: TGTGCCAGCAGTATCGCTGGGGCCAACGTCCTGACTTTC.

CDR3 nucleotide sequence: TGCAGTGCTATAGCGGGGTCCACAGATACGCAGTATTTT. It yields the protein CSAIAGSTDTQYF. The chain carries TRBV20-1 and TRBJ2-3; TRBD2 matches 8 bases. V trimming: 4 bases; J trimming: 2 bases; junction bases outside the gene matches: 2. CDR1 and CDR2 (germline): DFQATT, SNEGSKA (reference sequence). CDR3 size: 13 residues.

In its sample, this clonotype was seen many times. This rearrangement joins TRBV12-3 or TRBV12-4 to TRBJ1-3; D gene unclear. Trimming cost V 1 base and J 4 bases, with 5 bases left between them. CDR3 length: 13 residues. In DNA, the CDR3 is TGTGCCAGCAGTTTAGGGGCAGGAAACACCATATATTTT. Translation gives CASSLGAGNTIYF.

This clonotype was detected only a few times. This chain links TRBV20-1 with TRBJ2-1, with 10 bases identical to TRBD2. Germline assignment: CDR1 DFQATT and CDR2 SNEGSKA (reference sequence). V lost 6 bases to trimming and J lost 4 bases; unmatched junction nucleotides: 9. CDR3 length equals 15 residues. In DNA, the CDR3 is TGCAGTGCCAGGCGCCAGCGGGGGGGGTACAATGAGCAGTTCTTC. Translation: CSARRQRGGYNEQFF.